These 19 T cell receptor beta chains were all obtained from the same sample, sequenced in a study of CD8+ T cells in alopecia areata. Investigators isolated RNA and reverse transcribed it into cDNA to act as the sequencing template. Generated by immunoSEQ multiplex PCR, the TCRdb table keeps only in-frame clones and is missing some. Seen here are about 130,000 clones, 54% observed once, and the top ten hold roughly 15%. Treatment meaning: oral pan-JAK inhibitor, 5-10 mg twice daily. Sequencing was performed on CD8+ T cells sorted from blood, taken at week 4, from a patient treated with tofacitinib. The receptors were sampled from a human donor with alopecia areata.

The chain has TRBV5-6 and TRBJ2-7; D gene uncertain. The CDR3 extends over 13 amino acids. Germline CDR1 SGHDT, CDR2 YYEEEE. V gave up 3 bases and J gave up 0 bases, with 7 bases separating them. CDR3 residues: CASSWSVSYEQYF. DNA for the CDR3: TGTGCCAGCAGCTGGTCAGTCTCCTACGAGCAGTACTTC. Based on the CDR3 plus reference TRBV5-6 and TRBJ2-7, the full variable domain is DAGVTQSPTHLIKTRGQQVTLRCSPKSGHDTVSWYQQALGQGPQFIFQYYEEEERQRGNFPDRFSGHQFPNYSSELNVNALLLGDSALYLCASSWSVSYEQYFGPGTRLTVT.

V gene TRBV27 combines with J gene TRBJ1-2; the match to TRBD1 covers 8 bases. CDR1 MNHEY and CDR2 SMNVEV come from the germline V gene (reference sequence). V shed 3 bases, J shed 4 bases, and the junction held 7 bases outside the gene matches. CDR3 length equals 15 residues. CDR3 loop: CASSLGRGRSYGYTF. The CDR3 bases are TGTGCCAGCAGTTTGGGCAGGGGGCGCAGCTATGGCTACACCTTC.

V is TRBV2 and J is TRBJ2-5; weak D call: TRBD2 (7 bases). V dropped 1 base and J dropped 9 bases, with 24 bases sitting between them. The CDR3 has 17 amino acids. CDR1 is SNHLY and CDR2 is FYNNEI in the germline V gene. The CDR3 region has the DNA TGTGCCAGCAGTGAAGGGACTAGTGGGGGGCCCACGGAGGCCCAGTACTTC. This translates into CASSEGTSGGPTEAQYF.

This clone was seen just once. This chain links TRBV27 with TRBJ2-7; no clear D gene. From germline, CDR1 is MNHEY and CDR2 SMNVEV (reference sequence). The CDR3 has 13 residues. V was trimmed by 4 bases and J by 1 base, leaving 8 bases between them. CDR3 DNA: TGTGCCAGCAGTTCGGACCCTTCCTACGAGCAGTACTTC. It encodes CASSSDPSYEQYF.

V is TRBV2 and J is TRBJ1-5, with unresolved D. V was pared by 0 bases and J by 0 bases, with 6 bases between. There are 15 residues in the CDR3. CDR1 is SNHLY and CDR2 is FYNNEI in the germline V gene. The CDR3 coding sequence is TGTGCCAGCAGTGAAGCAGGAGGTAGCAATCAGCCCCAGCATTTT. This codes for CASSEAGGSNQPQHF.

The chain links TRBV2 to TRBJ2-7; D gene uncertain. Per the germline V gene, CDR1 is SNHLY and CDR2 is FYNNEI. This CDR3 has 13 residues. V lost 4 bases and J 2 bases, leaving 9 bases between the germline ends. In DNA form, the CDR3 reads TGTGCCAGCAGTGCCACTGATACCTACGAGCAGTACTTC. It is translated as CASSATDTYEQYF.

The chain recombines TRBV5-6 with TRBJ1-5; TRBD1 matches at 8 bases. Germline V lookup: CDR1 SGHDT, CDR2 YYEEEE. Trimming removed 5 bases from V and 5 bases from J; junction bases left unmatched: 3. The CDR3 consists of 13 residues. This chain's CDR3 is CASSQTGDQPQHF. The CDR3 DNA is TGTGCCAGCAGTCAGACAGGGGATCAGCCCCAGCATTTT.

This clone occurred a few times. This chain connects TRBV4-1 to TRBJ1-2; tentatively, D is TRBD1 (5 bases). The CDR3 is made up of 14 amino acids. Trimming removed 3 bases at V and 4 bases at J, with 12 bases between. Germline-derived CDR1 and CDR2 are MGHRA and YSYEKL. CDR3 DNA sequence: TGCGCCAGCAGCCAGGAGGGGTCCCCCTATGGCTACACCTTC. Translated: CASSQEGSPYGYTF.

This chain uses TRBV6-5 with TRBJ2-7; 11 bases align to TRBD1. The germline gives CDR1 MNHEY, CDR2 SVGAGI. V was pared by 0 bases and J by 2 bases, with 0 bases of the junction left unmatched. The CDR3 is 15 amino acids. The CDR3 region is CASSYSGQGAYEQYF. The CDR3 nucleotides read TGTGCCAGCAGTTACTCGGGACAGGGGGCCTACGAGCAGTACTTC.

Written as DNA, the CDR3 is TGTGCCAGCAGCGCTACCGACAGGTGGGGGCGGGACACTGAAGCTTTCTTT. Translated: CASSATDRWGRDTEAFF. The rearrangement links TRBV9 to TRBJ1-1; a possible D gene is TRBD1 (6 bases). The V gene lost 3 bases and the J gene lost 3 bases, with 21 bases spanning the gap. Germline V gene sequence: CDR1 SGDLS, CDR2 YYNGEE. The CDR3 loop spans 17 amino acids.

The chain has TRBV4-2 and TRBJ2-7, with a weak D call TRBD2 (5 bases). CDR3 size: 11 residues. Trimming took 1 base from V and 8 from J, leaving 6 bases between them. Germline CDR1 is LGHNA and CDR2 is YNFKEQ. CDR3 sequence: CASSQGGQQYF. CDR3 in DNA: TGTGCCAGCAGCCAAGGAGGGCAGCAGTACTTC.

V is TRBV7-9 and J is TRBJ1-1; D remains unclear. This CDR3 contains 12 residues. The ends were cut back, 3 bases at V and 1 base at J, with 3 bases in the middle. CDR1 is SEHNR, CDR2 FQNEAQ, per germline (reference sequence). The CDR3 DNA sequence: TGTGCCAGCAGCTTTGGGAACACTGAAGCTTTCTTT. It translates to CASSFGNTEAFF.

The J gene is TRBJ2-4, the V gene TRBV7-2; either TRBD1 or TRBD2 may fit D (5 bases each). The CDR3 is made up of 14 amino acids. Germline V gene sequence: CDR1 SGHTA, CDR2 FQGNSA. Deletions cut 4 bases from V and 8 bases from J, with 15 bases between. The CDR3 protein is CASSSGTARDIQYF. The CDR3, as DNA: TGTGCCAGCAGCTCCGGGACCGCGCGAGACATTCAGTACTTC.

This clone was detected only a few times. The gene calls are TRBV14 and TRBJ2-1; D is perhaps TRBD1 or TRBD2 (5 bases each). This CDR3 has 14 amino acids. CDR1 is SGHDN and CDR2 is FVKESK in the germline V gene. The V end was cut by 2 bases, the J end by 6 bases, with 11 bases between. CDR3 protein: CASSQPRDLNEQFF. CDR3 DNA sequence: TGTGCCAGCAGCCAACCCCGGGACCTCAATGAGCAGTTCTTC.

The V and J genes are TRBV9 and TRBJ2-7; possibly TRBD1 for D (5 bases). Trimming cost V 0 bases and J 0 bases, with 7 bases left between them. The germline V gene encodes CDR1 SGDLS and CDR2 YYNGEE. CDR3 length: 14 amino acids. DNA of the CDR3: TGTGCCAGCAGCGTAGGACAGTCCTCCTACGAGCAGTACTTC. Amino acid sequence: CASSVGQSSYEQYF.

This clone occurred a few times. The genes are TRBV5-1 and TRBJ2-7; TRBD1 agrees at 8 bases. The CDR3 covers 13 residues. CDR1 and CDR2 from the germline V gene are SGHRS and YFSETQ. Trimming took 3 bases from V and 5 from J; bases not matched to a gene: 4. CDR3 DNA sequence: TGCGCCAGCAGCTGGACAGGGTGGAACGAGCAGTACTTC. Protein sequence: CASSWTGWNEQYF.

CDR3 DNA sequence: TGTGCCAGCAGTGATTGGGGGACCGGGGAGCTGTTTTTT. Its translation: CASSDWGTGELFF. V usage is TRBV2 and J usage is TRBJ2-2, with D perhaps being TRBD1 or TRBD2 (5 bases each). The CDR3 totals 13 residues. V lost 3 bases and J 5 bases, leaving 7 bases between the germline ends. Looked up from germline, CDR1 is SNHLY and CDR2 is FYNNEI.

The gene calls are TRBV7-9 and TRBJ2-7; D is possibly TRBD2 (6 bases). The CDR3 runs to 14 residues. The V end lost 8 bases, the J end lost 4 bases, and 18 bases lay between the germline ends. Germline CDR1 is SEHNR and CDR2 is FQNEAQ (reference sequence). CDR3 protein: CASPPAGGGYEQYF. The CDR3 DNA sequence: TGTGCCAGCCCCCCTGCCGGGGGTGGATACGAGCAGTACTTC.

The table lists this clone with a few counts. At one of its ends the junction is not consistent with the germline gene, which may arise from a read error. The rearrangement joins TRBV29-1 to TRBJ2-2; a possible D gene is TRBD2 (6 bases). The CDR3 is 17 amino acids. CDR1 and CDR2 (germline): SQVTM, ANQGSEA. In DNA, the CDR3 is TGCAGCGTTGTGGGGATCGGAGGGTCGGCGAAAACCGGGGAGCTGTTTTTT. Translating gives CSVVGIGGSAKTGELFF.